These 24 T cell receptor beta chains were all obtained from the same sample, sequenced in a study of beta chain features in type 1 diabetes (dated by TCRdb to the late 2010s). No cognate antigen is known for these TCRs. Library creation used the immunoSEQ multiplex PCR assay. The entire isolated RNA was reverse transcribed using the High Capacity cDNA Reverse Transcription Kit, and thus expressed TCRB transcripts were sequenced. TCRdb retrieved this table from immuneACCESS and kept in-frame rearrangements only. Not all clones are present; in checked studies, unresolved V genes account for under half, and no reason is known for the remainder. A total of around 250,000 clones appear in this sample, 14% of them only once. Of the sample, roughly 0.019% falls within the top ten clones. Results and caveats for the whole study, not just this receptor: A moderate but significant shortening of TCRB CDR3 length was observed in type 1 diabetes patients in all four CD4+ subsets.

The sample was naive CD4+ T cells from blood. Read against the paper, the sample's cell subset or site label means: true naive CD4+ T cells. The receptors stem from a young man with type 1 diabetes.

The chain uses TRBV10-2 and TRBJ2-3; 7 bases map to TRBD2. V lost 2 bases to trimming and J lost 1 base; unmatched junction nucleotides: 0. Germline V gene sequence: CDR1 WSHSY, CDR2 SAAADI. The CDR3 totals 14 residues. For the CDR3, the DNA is TGCGCCAGCAGTGAGACTAGCGGCACAGATACGCAGTATTTT. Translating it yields CASSETSGTDTQYF.

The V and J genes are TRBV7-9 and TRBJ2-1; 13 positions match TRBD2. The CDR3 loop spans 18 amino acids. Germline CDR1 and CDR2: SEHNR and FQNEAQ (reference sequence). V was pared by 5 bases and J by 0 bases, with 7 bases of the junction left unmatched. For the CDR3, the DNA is TGTGCCAGCAGCGGGCGGACTAGCGGGGGCCTCTCCTACAATGAGCAGTTCTTC. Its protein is CASSGRTSGGLSYNEQFF.

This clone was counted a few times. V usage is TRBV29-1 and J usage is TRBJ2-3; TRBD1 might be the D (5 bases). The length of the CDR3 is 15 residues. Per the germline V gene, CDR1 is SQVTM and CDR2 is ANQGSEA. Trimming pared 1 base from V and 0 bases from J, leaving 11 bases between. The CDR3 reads CSVEGGPPSTDTQYF. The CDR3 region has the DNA TGCAGCGTTGAAGGGGGCCCACCCAGCACAGATACGCAGTATTTT.

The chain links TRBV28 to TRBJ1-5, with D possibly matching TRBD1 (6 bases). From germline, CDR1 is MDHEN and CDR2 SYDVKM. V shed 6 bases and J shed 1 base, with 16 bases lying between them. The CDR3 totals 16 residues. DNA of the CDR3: TGTGCCAGCAGACCCGGGAGGGGGGGGAGCAATCAGCCCCAGCATTTT. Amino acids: CASRPGRGGSNQPQHF.

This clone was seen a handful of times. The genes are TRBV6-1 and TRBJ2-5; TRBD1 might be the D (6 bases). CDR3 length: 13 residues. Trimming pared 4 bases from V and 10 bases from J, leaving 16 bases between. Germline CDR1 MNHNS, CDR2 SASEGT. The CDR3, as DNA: TGTGCCAGCAGTGCTAGACAGGTCGGAGTCCAGTACTTC. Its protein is CASSARQVGVQYF.

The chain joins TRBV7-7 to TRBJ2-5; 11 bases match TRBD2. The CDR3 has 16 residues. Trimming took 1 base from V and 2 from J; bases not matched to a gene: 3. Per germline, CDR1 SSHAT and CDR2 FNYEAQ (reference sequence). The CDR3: CASSLGTSGRQETQYF. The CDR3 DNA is TGTGCCAGCAGCTTAGGAACTAGCGGGAGACAAGAGACCCAGTACTTC.

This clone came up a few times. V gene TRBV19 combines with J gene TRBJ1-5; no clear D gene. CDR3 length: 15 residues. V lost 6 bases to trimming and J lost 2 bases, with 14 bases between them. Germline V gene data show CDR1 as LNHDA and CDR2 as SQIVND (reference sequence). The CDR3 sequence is CASSLRGIGNQPQHF. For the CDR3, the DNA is TGTGCCAGTAGCCTACGAGGGATCGGCAATCAGCCCCAGCATTTT.

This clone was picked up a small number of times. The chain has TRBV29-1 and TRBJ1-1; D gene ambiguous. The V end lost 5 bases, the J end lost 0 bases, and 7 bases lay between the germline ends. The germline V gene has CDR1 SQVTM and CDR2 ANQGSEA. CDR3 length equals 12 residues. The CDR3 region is CSVRRLNTEAFF. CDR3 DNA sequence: TGCAGCGTTCGCAGATTGAACACTGAAGCTTTCTTT.

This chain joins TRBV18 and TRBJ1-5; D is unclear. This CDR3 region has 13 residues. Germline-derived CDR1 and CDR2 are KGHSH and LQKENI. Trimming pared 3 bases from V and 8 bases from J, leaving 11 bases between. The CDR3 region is CASSPSQVEPQHF. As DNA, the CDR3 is TGTGCCAGCTCACCGAGTCAGGTTGAGCCCCAGCATTTT.

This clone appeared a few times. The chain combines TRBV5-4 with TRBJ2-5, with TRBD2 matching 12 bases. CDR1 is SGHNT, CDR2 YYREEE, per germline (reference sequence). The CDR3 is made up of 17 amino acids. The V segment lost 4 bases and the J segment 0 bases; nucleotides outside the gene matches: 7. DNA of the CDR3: TGTGCCAGCAGCCCGGGACTAGCGGGTGGCAACCAAGAGACCCAGTACTTC. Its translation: CASSPGLAGGNQETQYF. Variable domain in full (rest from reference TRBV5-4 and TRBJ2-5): ETGVTQSPTHLIKTRGQQVTLRCSSQSGHNTVSWYQQALGQGPQFIFQYYREEENGRGNFPPRFSGLQFPNYSSELNVNALELDDSALYLCASSPGLAGGNQETQYFGPGTRLLVL.

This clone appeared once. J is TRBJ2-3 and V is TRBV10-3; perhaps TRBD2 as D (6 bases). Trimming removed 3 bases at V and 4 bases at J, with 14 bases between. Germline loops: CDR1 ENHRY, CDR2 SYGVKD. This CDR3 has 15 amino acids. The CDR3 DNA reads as TGTGCCATCAGTGACGGGGGAGGAGAGGCAGATACGCAGTATTTT. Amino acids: CAISDGGGEADTQYF.

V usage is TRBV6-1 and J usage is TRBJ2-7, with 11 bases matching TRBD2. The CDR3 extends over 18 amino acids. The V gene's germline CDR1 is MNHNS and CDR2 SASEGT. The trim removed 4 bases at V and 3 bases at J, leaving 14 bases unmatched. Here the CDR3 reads CASSGIAPSGRTDYEQYF. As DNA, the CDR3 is TGTGCCAGCAGTGGTATAGCTCCTAGCGGGAGGACAGACTACGAGCAGTACTTC.

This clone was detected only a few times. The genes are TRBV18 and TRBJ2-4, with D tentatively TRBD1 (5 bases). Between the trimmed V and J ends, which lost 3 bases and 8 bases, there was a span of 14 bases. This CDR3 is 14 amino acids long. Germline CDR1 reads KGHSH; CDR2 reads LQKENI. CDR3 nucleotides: TGTGCCAGCTCACCGTCGAACAGGATGGACATTCAGTACTTC. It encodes CASSPSNRMDIQYF.

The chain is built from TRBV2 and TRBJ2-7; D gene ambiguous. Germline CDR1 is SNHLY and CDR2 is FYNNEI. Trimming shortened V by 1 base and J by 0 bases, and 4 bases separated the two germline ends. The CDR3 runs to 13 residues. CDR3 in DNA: TGTGCCAGCAGTGAAGAGAGCTCCTACGAGCAGTACTTC. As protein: CASSEESSYEQYF.

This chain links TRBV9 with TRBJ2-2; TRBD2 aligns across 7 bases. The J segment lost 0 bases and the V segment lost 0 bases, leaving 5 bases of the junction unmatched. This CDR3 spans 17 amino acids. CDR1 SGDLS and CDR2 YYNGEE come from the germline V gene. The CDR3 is CASSVGGLAANTGELFF. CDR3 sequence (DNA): TGTGCCAGCAGCGTAGGTGGGCTAGCGGCGAACACCGGGGAGCTGTTTTTT.

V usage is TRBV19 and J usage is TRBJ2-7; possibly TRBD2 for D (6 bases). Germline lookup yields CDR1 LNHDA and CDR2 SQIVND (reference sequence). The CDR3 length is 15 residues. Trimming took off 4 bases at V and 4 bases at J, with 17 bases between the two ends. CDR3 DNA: TGTGCCAGTAGTACTAACCCCGGTGGGGGGTACGAGCAGTACTTC. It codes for CASSTNPGGGYEQYF.

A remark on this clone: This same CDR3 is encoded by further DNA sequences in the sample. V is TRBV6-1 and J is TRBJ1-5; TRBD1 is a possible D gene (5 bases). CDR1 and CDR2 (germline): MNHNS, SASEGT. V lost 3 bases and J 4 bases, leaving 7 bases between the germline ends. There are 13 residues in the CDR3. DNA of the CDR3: TGTGCCAGCAGTGAGCGGGGGAATCAGCCCCAGCATTTT. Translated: CASSERGNQPQHF.

As DNA, the CDR3 is TGCGCCAGCAGCTTGACCGGACGGGACACAGATACGCAGTATTTT. As protein: CASSLTGRDTDTQYF. The V gene is TRBV5-1, the J gene TRBJ2-3, with a tentative D call TRBD2 (5 bases). V shed 1 base and J shed 2 bases, with 11 bases lying between them. In germline, CDR1 is SGHRS, CDR2 YFSETQ. The CDR3 is made up of 15 amino acids.

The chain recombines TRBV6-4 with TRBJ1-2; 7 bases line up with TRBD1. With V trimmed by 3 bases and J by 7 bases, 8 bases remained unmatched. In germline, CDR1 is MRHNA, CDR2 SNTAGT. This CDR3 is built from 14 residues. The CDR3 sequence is CASSEDRVSGGYTF. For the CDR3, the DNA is TGTGCCAGCAGTGAAGACAGGGTTTCAGGTGGCTACACCTTC.

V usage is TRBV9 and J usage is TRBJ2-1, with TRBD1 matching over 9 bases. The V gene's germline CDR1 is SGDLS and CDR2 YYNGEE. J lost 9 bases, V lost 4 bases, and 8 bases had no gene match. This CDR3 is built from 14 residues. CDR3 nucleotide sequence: TGTGCCAGCAGCCCCGGGACAGGGAGTTCTGAGCAGTTCTTC. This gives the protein CASSPGTGSSEQFF.

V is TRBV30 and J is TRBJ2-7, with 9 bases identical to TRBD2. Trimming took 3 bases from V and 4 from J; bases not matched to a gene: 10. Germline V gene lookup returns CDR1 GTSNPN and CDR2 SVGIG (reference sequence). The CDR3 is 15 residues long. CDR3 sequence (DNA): TGTGCCTGGAGCCGGGGGCTAGCGGGGCGATACGAGCAGTACTTC. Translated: CAWSRGLAGRYEQYF.

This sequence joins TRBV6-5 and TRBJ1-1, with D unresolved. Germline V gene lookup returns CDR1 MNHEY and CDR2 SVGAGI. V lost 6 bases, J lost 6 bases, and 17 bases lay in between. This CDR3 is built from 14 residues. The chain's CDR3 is CASSPSGPLPEAFF. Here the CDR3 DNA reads TGTGCCAGCAGCCCCTCGGGTCCACTTCCTGAAGCTTTCTTT.

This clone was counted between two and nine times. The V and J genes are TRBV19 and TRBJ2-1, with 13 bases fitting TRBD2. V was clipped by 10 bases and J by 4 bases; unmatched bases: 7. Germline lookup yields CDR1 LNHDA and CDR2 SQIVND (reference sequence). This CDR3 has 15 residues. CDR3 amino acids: CATRTSGRGYNEQFF. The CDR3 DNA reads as TGTGCCACCCGGACTAGCGGGAGAGGGTACAATGAGCAGTTCTTC.

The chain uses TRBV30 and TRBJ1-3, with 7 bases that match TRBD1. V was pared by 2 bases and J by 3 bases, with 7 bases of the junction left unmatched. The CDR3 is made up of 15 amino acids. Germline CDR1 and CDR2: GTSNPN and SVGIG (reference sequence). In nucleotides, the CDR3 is TGTGCCTGGAGTCCCGGGACAGTGGTTGGAAACACCATATATTTT. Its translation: CAWSPGTVVGNTIYF. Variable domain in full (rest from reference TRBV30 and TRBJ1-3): SQTIHQWPATLVQPVGSPLSLECTVEGTSNPNLYWYRQAAGRGLQLLFYSVGIGQISSEVPQNLSASRPQDRQFILSSKKLLLSDSGFYLCAWSPGTVVGNTIYFGEGSWLTVV.